This record covers a single T cell receptor (beta chain). Its specific antigen is unknown. No base-level quality is on record; no much larger clone is a single base apart. Its CDR3 holds 16 amino acids, cysteine through phenylalanine. CDR3 DNA only is kept here, 48 bases in frame from base 1. As encoded in the germline V gene, CDR1 is SGHTS while CDR2 is YDEGEE. Ends trimmed: V by 4 bases, J by 3 bases; bases unmatched to a gene: 7. This specimen belongs to a study of shared clonotypes between healthy human individuals (dated by TCRdb to 2020 to 2021). In terms of the full investigation: The cohort included three men and a couple of women between 18 and 49 years of age. Leukapheresis yielded between about 0.94 and 9.5 billion PBMCs per donor. Blood TCR repertoires of five healthy adults were deeply sequenced to estimate repertoire size and the extent of clonotype sharing between individuals. To increase sequencing depth and limit assay-specific biases, TCR repertoire library preparation and sequencing were carried out by different laboratories using diverse techniques. For each donor, three plates each were used for CD4 naive and CD4 memory, two plates were used for CD8 naive, and one plate was used for CD8 memory. General conclusions and limits of the study: Sampling was limited to blood, and TCR repertoires in tissue likely differ from TCR repertoires in blood. Pairwise subsampling led to the expectation that sequencing depth would affect the degree of clonotype sharing among donors. Naive subsets generally had larger estimated clonotype richness than memory subsets. Rarefaction of sorted-subset datasets indicated incomplete sequencing despite the large sequencing depth. Across a few donors, about 4.5% of naive CD4, 3% to 3.5% of naive CD8, roughly 2.2% of memory CD4, and approximately 0.4% of memory CD8 clonotypes were shared. Compared with non-shared clonotypes, the clonotypes found in all four sorted-subset donors had higher generation probabilities. Because the study included only a small number of donors, the genetic and exposure-history diversity represented was limited.

Donors were healthy HIV-negative adults with no recently reported acute infections or vaccinations. Only Caucasian adults living in Nashville, Tennessee, USA were represented among the donors. The CD8 memory samples were a combination of magnetically selected CD45RO+ cells and CCR7-negative CD45RA+ effector memory (TemRA) cells. Blood was obtained by leukapheresis, after which PBMCs were separated by Ficoll-Histopaque density gradient centrifugation and cryopreserved in liquid nitrogen vapor phase. Analytical flow cytometry was used to check the purity and quantity of each magnetically sorted T cell population. Genomic DNA was isolated from every sorted fraction and measured by UV absorbance on a Nanodrop 2000c. TCR CDR3 regions were amplified from genomic DNA by multiplex PCR using the deep immunoSEQ assay. Genomic DNA extracted from each cell subset was distributed evenly over all wells of several immunoSEQ 96-well plates, and each plate served as one replicate. Each replicate PCR for sorted subsets received 200 ng genomic DNA, equal to about 30,000 T cell genomes. Purified libraries were measured with a Qubit 3.0 fluorometer, size-checked on a Bioanalyzer 2100, and measured again with the KAPA Library Quantification kit. Every immunoSEQ 96-well plate was sequenced on a dedicated single-read 150-cycle Illumina NextSeq 550 flow cell. Per the original workflow: Because the immunoSEQ output included only junctional sequences and no quality scores, the filtering could not be the same as the filtering used for full-length reads. To assign V/J genes and CDR3, sequences were annotated against IMGT germline references using PyIR, a Python wrapper for IgBLAST v1.9. Reads were filtered out if the reads had weak V/J assignments (E-value above 1e-6), no CDR3, stop codons, out-of-frame junctions, or ambiguous translated residues. A V3J clonotype was defined by an identical inferred V gene, J gene, and CDR3 amino acid sequence. Percentage overlap between repertoires was computed as shared unique clonotypes divided by the size of the smaller repertoire. Richness of each repertoire was evaluated using RTK rarefaction, the Chao1 estimator, and Recon v2.1 estimates of unobserved clonotypes. For all TCRbeta clonotypes obtained by the gDNA method from a handful of donors, generation probabilities were computed with OLGA. TCRdb stores this immuneACCESS table with in-frame sequences only. Part of the clones is absent; in the studies checked, under half of the shortfall reflects unresolved V genes, and no reason is known for the rest. V and J calls and clone size are given by that table; D and trimming were obtained from the DNA. This sample has approximately 98,000 clones in its table, and more than 65% of those were observed once. Around 24% of the sample goes to the ten largest clones.

The clonotype originates from a woman younger than 45 in good health. The rearranged chain carries TRBV5-8 and TRBJ2-1, with 10 bases aligning to TRBD2. Material: memory CD8+ T cells sorted from blood. Read against the paper, the sample's cell subset or site label means: CD45RO+ cells pooled with CCR7-negative TemRA cells. CDR3 region: CASSTTGTSDYNEQFF. The DNA sequence is given as TGTGCCAGCAGCACCACCGGGACTAGCGACTACAATGAGCAGTTCTTC.